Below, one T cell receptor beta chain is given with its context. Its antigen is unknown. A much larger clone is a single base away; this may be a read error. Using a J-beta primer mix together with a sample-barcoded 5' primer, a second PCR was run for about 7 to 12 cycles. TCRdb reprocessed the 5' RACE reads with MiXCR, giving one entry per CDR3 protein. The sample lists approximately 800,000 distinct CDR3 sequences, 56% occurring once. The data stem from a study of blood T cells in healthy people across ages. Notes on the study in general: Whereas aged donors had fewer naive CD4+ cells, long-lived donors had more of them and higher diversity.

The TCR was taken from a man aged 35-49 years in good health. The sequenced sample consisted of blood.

This chain's CDR3 is CSVEGIGSKNILYF. The DNA of the CDR3 is TGCAGCGTAGAAGGGATCGGGTCCAAAAACATTCTGTACTTC. The chain recombines TRBV29-1 with TRBJ2-5; no clear D. Germline CDR1 reads SQVTM; CDR2 reads ANQGSEA. CDR3 length equals 14 residues.